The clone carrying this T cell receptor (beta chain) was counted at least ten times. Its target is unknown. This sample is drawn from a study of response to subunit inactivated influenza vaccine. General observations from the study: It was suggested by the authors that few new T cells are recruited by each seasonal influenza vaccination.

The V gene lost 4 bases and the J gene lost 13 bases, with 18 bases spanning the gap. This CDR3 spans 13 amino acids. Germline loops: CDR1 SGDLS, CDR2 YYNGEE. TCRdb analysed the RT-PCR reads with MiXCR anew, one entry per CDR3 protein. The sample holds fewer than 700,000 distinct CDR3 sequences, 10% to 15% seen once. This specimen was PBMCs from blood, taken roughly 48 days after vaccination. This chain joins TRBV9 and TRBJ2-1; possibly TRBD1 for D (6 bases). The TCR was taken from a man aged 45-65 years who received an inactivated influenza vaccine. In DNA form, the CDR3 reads TGTGCCAGCAGCCTAATCTTGGGGACACATCAGTTCTTC. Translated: CASSLILGTHQFF.